A selection of T cell receptor beta chains follows, all from one sample in a study of T cell repertoires in ileal Crohn's disease. Here immunoSEQ multiplex PCR was the method, and the copy in TCRdb shows in-frame clones only, minus some. The table shows about 15,000 clones, with less than 85% occurring only once. Sample: ileal tissue. These receptors originate from an adult with Crohn's disease. CDR3s include the opening cysteine and the closing phenylalanine or tryptophan. D genes are given only for firm matches. Clone sizes are given selectively: once, few, many, or a class where the clone is expanded.

d_call,v_call,j_call,clone_size,cdr3_aa,cdr3_nt
.,TRBV27,TRBJ2-5,few,CASSLSYLGSRRETQYF,TGTGCCAGCAGTTTATCGTATTTGGGTTCGCGGAGAGAGACCCAGTACTTC
TRBD1,TRBV7-9,TRBJ1-1,.,CASSAGQGVMNTEAFF,TGTGCCAGCAGCGCGGGACAGGGGGTTATGAACACTGAAGCTTTCTTT
TRBD2,TRBV5-1,TRBJ2-5,.,CASSSTSGGETQYF,TGCGCCAGCAGCTCTACTAGCGGGGGGGAGACCCAGTACTTC
.,TRBV5-1,TRBJ1-1,.,CASSKEGFEAFF,TGCGCCAGCAGCAAGGAGGGCTTTGAAGCTTTCTTT
TRBD1,TRBV5-6,TRBJ1-2,.,CASSIETGTVGRKGYGYTF,TGTGCCAGCAGCATTGAAACCGGGACAGTAGGCCGGAAAGGCTATGGCTACACCTTC
.,TRBV4-3,TRBJ2-5,few,CASSQDRGTQETQYF,TGCGCCAGCAGCCAAGATCGGGGGACCCAAGAGACCCAGTACTTC
.,TRBV14,TRBJ1-1,.,CASSQDVGVNTEAFF,TGTGCCAGCAGCCAAGATGTCGGGGTGAACACTGAAGCTTTCTTT
TRBD1,TRBV4-3,TRBJ1-4,.,CASSQEPPGGLGEKLFF,TGCGCCAGCAGCCAAGAGCCTCCAGGGGGCTTAGGTGAAAAACTGTTTTTT
.,TRBV5-1,TRBJ1-1,.,CASRTLGGYTEAFF,TGCGCCAGCAGAACCCTAGGAGGTTACACTGAAGCTTTCTTT
.,TRBV13,TRBJ1-1,once,CASRSGGLGETEAFF,TGTGCCAGCAGATCCGGGGGGCTCGGGGAAACTGAAGCTTTCTTT
.,TRBV6-5,TRBJ1-6,.,CASSSTGSYNSPLHF,TGTGCCAGCAGTTCTACAGGTTCCTATAATTCACCCCTCCACTTT
TRBD1,TRBV11-3,TRBJ1-2,.,CASSLTGAINYGYTF,TGTGCCAGCAGCTTAACAGGGGCGATAAACTATGGCTACACCTTC
TRBD2,TRBV7-8,TRBJ2-3,.,CASRPLSGAPTDTQYF,TGTGCCAGCAGACCCCTGAGCGGGGCGCCCACAGATACGCAGTATTTT
TRBD2,TRBV11-2,TRBJ2-7,.,CASSLGGGSGFAYEQYF,TGTGCCAGCAGCTTGGGCGGGGGGTCCGGCTTTGCCTACGAGCAGTACTTC
.,TRBV27,TRBJ1-5,few,CASSLTGGSNQPQHF,TGTGCCAGCAGTTTAACGGGGGGCAGCAATCAGCCCCAGCATTTT
TRBD2,TRBV7-2,TRBJ2-1,.,CASSLGSGTSEFF,TGTGCCAGCAGCTTAGGGTCCGGGACTAGCGAGTTCTTC
.,TRBV6-6,TRBJ1-3,large,CASSYSVQSGNTIYF,TGTGCCAGCAGTTACTCGGTACAGTCTGGAAACACCATATATTTT
TRBD1,TRBV9,TRBJ2-7,.,CASSPGQGAYEQYF,TGTGCCAGCAGCCCGGGACAGGGGGCCTACGAGCAGTACTTC
TRBD1,TRBV18,TRBJ1-1,.,CASLRQGLNTEAFF,TGTGCCAGCCTACGACAGGGGTTAAACACTGAAGCTTTCTTT
TRBD1,TRBV29-1,TRBJ2-7,.,CSVLDRGYEQYF,TGCAGCGTTCTAGACAGGGGCTACGAGCAGTACTTC
TRBD1,TRBV29-1,TRBJ1-6,.,CSAKPGQAAETPLHF,TGCAGCGCTAAACCGGGACAGGCGGCTGAGACACCCCTCCACTTT
TRBD2,TRBV13,TRBJ2-5,.,CASSSPRRLARETQYF,TGTGCCAGCAGCTCGCCGCGCAGACTAGCGCGAGAGACCCAGTACTTC
.,TRBV19,TRBJ2-3,.,CASSILGIRTDTQYF,TGTGCCAGTAGTATCCTAGGAATTCGGACAGATACGCAGTATTTT
TRBD1,TRBV28,TRBJ2-7,.,CASSTPGQGKSYEQYF,TGTGCCAGCAGTACGCCGGGACAGGGGAAATCCTACGAGCAGTACTTC
.,TRBV25-1,TRBJ2-3,.,CASSARPGGETDTQYF,TGTGCCAGCAGTGCTAGGCCCGGCGGGGAGACAGATACGCAGTATTTT
TRBD1,TRBV2,TRBJ1-2,.,CASRGTVYGYTF,TGTGCCAGCAGGGGGACAGTCTATGGCTACACCTTC
.,TRBV11-2,TRBJ2-1,.,CASREGSYNEQFF,TGTGCCAGCAGGGAGGGTTCCTACAATGAGCAGTTCTTC
TRBD1,TRBV30,TRBJ1-2,.,CAWPFSGQGSKGVWGYTF,TGTGCCTGGCCCTTTTCGGGACAGGGAAGTAAAGGGGTTTGGGGCTACACCTTC
TRBD1,TRBV6-5,TRBJ2-1,.,CASRNRGNNEQFF,TGTGCCAGCAGGAACAGGGGTAACAATGAGCAGTTCTTC
TRBD1,TRBV5-1,TRBJ2-3,.,CASSLGGTGRPDTQYF,TGCGCCAGCAGCTTAGGGGGGACAGGGCGACCAGATACGCAGTATTTT
TRBD1,TRBV11-2,TRBJ1-5,once,CASSPKGQGHQPQHF,TGTGCCAGCAGCCCCAAAGGACAGGGGCATCAGCCCCAGCATTTT
.,TRBV9,TRBJ1-2,.,CASGEVGPNYGYTF,TGTGCCAGCGGGGAGGTGGGGCCTAACTATGGCTACACCTTC
.,TRBV7-2,TRBJ2-3,.,CASSLTSIGDTQYF,TGTGCCAGCAGCTTAACGTCGATCGGAGATACGCAGTATTTT
.,TRBV9,TRBJ1-3,.,CASSVSGGPGDTIYF,TGTGCCAGCAGCGTCAGCGGGGGTCCTGGGGACACCATATATTTT
.,TRBV9,TRBJ1-2,.,CASSVGVTVDGYTF,TGTGCCAGCAGCGTAGGGGTCACAGTCGATGGCTACACCTTC
TRBD1,TRBV19,TRBJ1-1,.,CASTKGALGETEAFF,TGTGCCAGCACGAAGGGGGCACTGGGTGAAACTGAAGCTTTCTTT
.,TRBV14,TRBJ1-2,.,CASSQDLVGGYGYTF,TGTGCCAGCAGCCAAGATCTCGTAGGGGGATATGGCTACACCTTC
.,TRBV25-1,TRBJ1-2,.,CASSEYGGNYGYTF,TGTGCCAGCAGTGAATACGGAGGGAACTATGGCTACACCTTC
TRBD1,TRBV4-3,TRBJ1-2,.,CASSQGQVQLSGGYTF,TGCGCCAGCAGCCAGGGACAGGTCCAACTATCCGGGGGCTACACCTTC
TRBD2,TRBV5-4,TRBJ2-5,.,CASSEGLAGGQETQYF,TGTGCCAGCAGCGAGGGACTAGCGGGGGGCCAAGAGACCCAGTACTTC
TRBD1,TRBV5-1,TRBJ1-1,.,CASSSGQGAAFF,TGCGCCAGCAGCTCAGGACAGGGAGCAGCTTTCTTT